The rows below give T cell receptor beta chains drawn from one sample of a study of prognosis after radiotherapy for stage I lung cancer. TCRdb processed the multiplex PCR reads anew with MiXCR; each CDR3 protein has one entry. The data hold roughly 12,000 distinct CDR3 sequences, with about a third observed a single time. Sequencing was performed on PBMCs, taken before or after stereotactic body radiation therapy (not recorded which). These receptors originate from a donor at least 50 years old with non-small cell lung cancer. Both conserved end residues are part of each CDR3. A D gene is named only where the DNA matches it firmly. Size is omitted from some rows. Given values are once, few, many or a class for expanded clones.

J,V,D,size,CDR3,DNA
TRBJ2-2,TRBV12-3/TRBV12-4,.,medium-sized,CASSFDGPPGGELFF,TGTGCCAGCTCCTTTGACGGGCCTCCCGGCGGGGAGCTGTTTTTT
TRBJ2-1,TRBV6-2/TRBV6-3,.,.,CASRRAGAGNEQLF,TGTGCCAGCAGACGAGCTGGAGCTGGGAATGAGCAGTTATTC
TRBJ1-5,TRBV24-1,.,few,CATSDLDTDQPQHF,TGTGCCACCAGTGATTTGGACACGGATCAGCCCCAGCATTTT
TRBJ2-2,TRBV15,.,many,CATSREGRGDGNTGELFF,TGTGCCACCAGCAGAGAGGGCCGCGGGGACGGGAACACCGGGGAGCTGTTTTTT
TRBJ2-5,TRBV6-1,TRBD1,.,CASRPRQGGETQYF,TGTGCCAGCAGACCTCGACAGGGCGGAGAGACCCAGTACTTC
TRBJ2-3,TRBV24-1,TRBD1,medium-sized,CATSTTGADTQYF,TGTGCCACCAGTACTACAGGGGCAGATACGCAGTATTTT
TRBJ1-1,TRBV5-1,.,many,CASSLVQGGWTEAFF,TGCGCCAGCAGCTTGGTTCAAGGGGGATGGACTGAAGCTTTCTTT
TRBJ2-1,TRBV12-3/TRBV12-4,TRBD1,.,CARDRGSYNEQFF,TGTGCAAGAGACAGGGGCTCCTACAATGAGCAGTTCTTC
TRBJ2-3,TRBV3-1,TRBD2,.,CASSSEREADTQYF,TGTGCCAGCAGCTCAGAGCGGGAGGCAGATACGCAGTATTTT
TRBJ2-1,TRBV12-3/TRBV12-4,.,medium-sized,CASSLGPPQFF,TGTGCCAGCAGTTTAGGCCCTCCCCAGTTCTTC
TRBJ2-3,TRBV24-1,TRBD1,medium-sized,CATSDSDRTGTDTQYF,TGTGCCACCAGTGATTCCGATCGGACAGGGACAGATACGCAGTATTTT
TRBJ1-1,TRBV5-1,.,many,CASSFGSGSTEAFF,TGCGCCAGTTCCTTTGGCTCCGGGAGCACTGAAGCTTTCTTT
TRBJ1-6,TRBV19,TRBD1,medium-sized,CASTPRGEGAGPSPLHF,TGTGCCAGTACCCCCAGGGGGGAGGGTGCCGGCCCCTCACCCCTCCACTTT
TRBJ1-1,TRBV27,TRBD1,many,CASSLAQRHRGHTEAFF,TGTGCCAGCAGTCTAGCTCAGAGACACAGGGGGCACACTGAAGCTTTCTTT
TRBJ2-3,TRBV7-2,.,.,CASRQLRTTDTQYF,TGTGCCAGCAGACAGCTACGAACCACAGATACGCAGTATTTT
TRBJ1-6,TRBV25-1,TRBD1,.,CASSELGQRNSPLHF,TGTGCCAGCAGTGAATTGGGACAGAGGAATTCACCCCTCCACTTT
TRBJ1-2,TRBV5-6,TRBD1,many,CASSWDWGQGDNYGYTF,TGTGCCAGCAGCTGGGATTGGGGACAGGGGGATAACTATGGCTACACCTTC
TRBJ2-7,TRBV6-8,TRBD1,medium-sized,CASRTGGLEQYF,TGTGCCAGCAGGACAGGGGGCCTCGAGCAGTACTTC
TRBJ2-2,TRBV20-1,TRBD2,many,CSALAGGPYTGELFF,TGCAGTGCCTTAGCGGGAGGGCCTTACACCGGGGAGCTGTTTTTT
TRBJ2-1,TRBV7-8,TRBD2,many,CASSYSGGLAGPSSYNEQFF,TGTGCCAGCAGCTACAGTGGGGGACTAGCGGGCCCAAGCTCCTACAATGAGCAGTTCTTC
TRBJ2-1,TRBV11-3,.,many,CASSLAGYSEQFF,TGTGCCAGCAGCTTGGCGGGGTACTCCGAGCAGTTCTTC
TRBJ1-1,TRBV28,.,.,CASSLPPNRRLNTEAFF,TGTGCCAGCAGTTTACCCCCAAATCGAAGACTGAACACTGAAGCTTTCTTT
TRBJ2-5,TRBV19,.,many,CASSISQVAGGTQYF,TGTGCCAGTAGTATTTCACAGGTGGCCGGTGGGACCCAGTACTTC
TRBJ2-3,TRBV27,TRBD2,medium-sized,CASSAWTSGTDTQYF,TGTGCCAGCAGTGCATGGACTAGCGGCACAGATACGCAGTATTTT
TRBJ1-5,TRBV12-3/TRBV12-4,.,.,CASKPGTANNQPQHF,TGTGCCAGCAAACCCGGGACGGCAAATAATCAGCCCCAGCATTTT
TRBJ1-1,TRBV20-1,TRBD1,many,CSADRDSMNTEAFF,TGCAGTGCCGATCGGGACAGCATGAACACTGAAGCTTTCTTT
TRBJ2-7,TRBV6-1,TRBD1,medium-sized,CASSKPGQSLYEQYF,TGTGCCAGCAGTAAACCGGGACAGAGCCTGTACGAGCAGTACTTC
TRBJ2-5,TRBV9,.,many,CASSEDSSQETQYF,TGTGCCAGCAGCGAAGACAGCAGCCAAGAGACCCAGTACTTC
TRBJ1-1,TRBV5-6,TRBD1,many,CASSLPGTGDTEAFF,TGTGCCAGCAGCTTACCCGGGACAGGGGACACTGAAGCTTTCTTT
TRBJ2-6,TRBV20-1,.,many,CSATPRSGANVLTF,TGCAGTGCGACACCCAGGTCTGGGGCCAACGTCCTGACTTTC
TRBJ2-7,TRBV4-1,.,once,CTSSQTAGMAPYEQYF,TGCACCAGCAGCCAAACAGCCGGGATGGCCCCCTACGAGCAGTACTTC
TRBJ2-3,TRBV14,.,many,CASSQPQGQRLKDTQYF,TGTGCCAGCAGCCAACCTCAAGGACAGCGACTGAAAGATACGCAGTATTTT
TRBJ1-2,TRBV16,.,many,CASSPTSSGTGYTF,TGTGCCAGCAGCCCAACATCCTCAGGGACTGGCTACACCTTC
TRBJ2-3,TRBV5-1,.,.,CASSLGPGLERYF,TGCGCCAGCAGCTTGGGACCGGGACTGGAGAGGTATTTT
TRBJ1-5,TRBV12-3/TRBV12-4,TRBD1,medium-sized,CASSLAGQGSQPQHF,TGTGCCAGCAGTTTAGCCGGACAGGGGAGCCAGCCCCAGCATTTT
TRBJ2-3,TRBV7-9,TRBD2,medium-sized,CASSPSGGHPPDTQYF,TGTGCCAGCAGCCCCAGCGGGGGGCACCCCCCAGATACGCAGTATTTT
TRBJ2-5,TRBV20-1,TRBD2,many,CSANGLAEGYQETQYF,TGCAGTGCAAACGGACTAGCGGAGGGGTACCAAGAGACCCAGTACTTC
TRBJ2-1,TRBV29-1,TRBD2,many,CSVEGTSILNEQFF,TGCAGCGTTGAGGGGACTAGCATCTTGAATGAGCAGTTCTTC
TRBJ2-3,TRBV4-2,.,many,CASSQGRTQTTDTQYF,TGTGCCAGCAGCCAGGGGAGGACCCAAACCACAGATACGCAGTATTTT
TRBJ2-7,TRBV7-3,.,medium-sized,CAFYGVRYEQYF,TGTGCCTTCTATGGGGTGCGCTACGAGCAGTACTTC
TRBJ2-5,TRBV27,TRBD2,.,CASSIRGTSGGWETQYF,TGTGCCAGCAGTATCCGCGGGACTAGCGGGGGGTGGGAGACCCAGTACTTC
TRBJ1-5,TRBV28,.,.,CASSYPGLLNQPQHF,TGTGCCAGCAGCTACCCGGGACTCTTGAATCAGCCCCAGCATTTT
TRBJ1-5,TRBV7-2,TRBD1,.,CASSFGTGGFLRNQPQHF,TGTGCCAGCAGCTTTGGGACAGGGGGCTTCTTAAGAAATCAGCCCCAGCATTTT
TRBJ2-2,TRBV13,.,medium-sized,CASSPFGGSFAGELFF,TGTGCCAGCAGCCCGTTCGGGGGTTCGTTCGCCGGGGAGCTGTTTTTT
TRBJ2-1,TRBV20-1,TRBD2,few,CSARAPGLASYNEQFF,TGCAGTGCTAGAGCCCCGGGACTAGCATCCTACAATGAGCAGTTCTTC
TRBJ1-2,TRBV20-1,.,many,CSASPGAYYGYTF,TGCAGTGCTAGCCCCGGGGCTTACTATGGCTACACCTTC
TRBJ2-7,TRBV5-1,.,.,CASSLETVYEQYF,TGCGCCAGCAGCTTGGAGACAGTGTACGAGCAGTACTTC
TRBJ1-4,TRBV9,.,.,CASSSQDNEKLFF,TGTGCCAGCAGCTCCCAAGACAACGAAAAACTGTTTTTT
TRBJ2-7,TRBV24-1,.,many,CATSDPGHPLLSYEQYF,TGTGCCACCAGTGACCCGGGACACCCACTCCTCTCCTACGAGCAGTACTTC
TRBJ2-2,TRBV12-3/TRBV12-4,.,medium-sized,CASSPYTGELFF,TGTGCCAGCAGCCCTTACACCGGGGAGCTGTTTTTT
TRBJ2-2,TRBV9,TRBD2,many,CASSPTAAGGYGELFF,TGTGCCAGCAGCCCGACCGCAGCGGGGGGCTACGGGGAGCTGTTTTTT
TRBJ2-2,TRBV11-2,.,medium-sized,CASSSLLRAENTGELFF,TGTGCCAGCAGCTCACTCCTCAGGGCGGAAAACACCGGGGAGCTGTTTTTT